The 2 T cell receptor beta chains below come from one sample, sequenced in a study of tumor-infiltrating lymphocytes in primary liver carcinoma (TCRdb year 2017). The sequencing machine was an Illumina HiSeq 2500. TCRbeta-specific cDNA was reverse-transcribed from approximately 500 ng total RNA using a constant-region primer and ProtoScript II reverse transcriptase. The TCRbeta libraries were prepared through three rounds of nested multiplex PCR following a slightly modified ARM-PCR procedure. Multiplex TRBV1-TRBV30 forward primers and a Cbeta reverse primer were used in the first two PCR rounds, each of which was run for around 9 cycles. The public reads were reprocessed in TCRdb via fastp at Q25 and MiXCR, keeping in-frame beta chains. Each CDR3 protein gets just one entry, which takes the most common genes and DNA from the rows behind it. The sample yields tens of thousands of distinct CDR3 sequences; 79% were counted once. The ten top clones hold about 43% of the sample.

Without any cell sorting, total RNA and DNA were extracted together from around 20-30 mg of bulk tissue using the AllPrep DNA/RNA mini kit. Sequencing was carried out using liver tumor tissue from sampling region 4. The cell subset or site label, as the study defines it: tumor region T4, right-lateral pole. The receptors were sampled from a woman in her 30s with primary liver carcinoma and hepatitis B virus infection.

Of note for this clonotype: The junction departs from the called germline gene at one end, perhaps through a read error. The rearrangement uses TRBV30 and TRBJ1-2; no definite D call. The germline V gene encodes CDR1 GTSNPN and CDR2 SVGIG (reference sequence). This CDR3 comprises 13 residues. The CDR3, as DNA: TGTGCCTGGTGTGTGGATTGGGGTAGTGGCTACACCTTC. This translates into CAWCVDWGSGYTF.

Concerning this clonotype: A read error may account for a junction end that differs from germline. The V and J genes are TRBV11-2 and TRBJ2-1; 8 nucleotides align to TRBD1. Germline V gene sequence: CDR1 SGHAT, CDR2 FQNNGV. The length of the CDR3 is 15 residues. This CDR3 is CTSSYVGQGENEQIF. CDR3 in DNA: TGTACCAGCAGCTATGTAGGACAGGGCGAAAATGAGCAGATCTTC.